A selection of T cell receptor beta chains follows, all from one sample in a study of T cells after yellow fever vaccination. A single record per CDR3 protein comes from TCRdb applying MiXCR to the 5' RACE reads. Among about 350,000 distinct CDR3 sequences listed, approximately 8% were seen once. The sample in question was PBMCs, obtained about 41 days after the first yellow fever vaccination. These receptors were collected from a young man who received the YFV17D yellow fever vaccine. CDR3s include the opening cysteine and the closing phenylalanine or tryptophan. A clone size is listed for some rows: how often the clone was seen (once, few, many), or a class if it is expanded.

>-|TRBJ2-1|TRBV7-3
CASSLAGDHGGEQFF
>many|TRBJ1-2|TRBV29-1
CSVAGRQGGYTF
>many|TRBJ2-7|TRBV5-1
CASSPDILYEQYF
>-|TRBJ2-1|TRBV7-3
CASSLDLGFRNEQFF
>-|TRBJ2-3|TRBV5-1
CASSPAGGDSKSTDTQYF
>few|TRBJ1-6|TRBV20-1
CSARARVGTDNSPLHF
>-|TRBJ2-3|TRBV5-5
CASTTNGYTDTQYF
>few|TRBJ1-3|TRBV20-1
CSAREDRGDGNTIYF
>many|TRBJ1-2|TRBV6-2/TRBV6-3
CASRVTGYYGYTF
>-|TRBJ1-2|TRBV5-6
CASTQGVPHGYTF
>-|TRBJ1-5|TRBV4-2
CASSQATGHSNQPQHF
>-|TRBJ2-5|TRBV20-1
CSAGPTGEGETQYF